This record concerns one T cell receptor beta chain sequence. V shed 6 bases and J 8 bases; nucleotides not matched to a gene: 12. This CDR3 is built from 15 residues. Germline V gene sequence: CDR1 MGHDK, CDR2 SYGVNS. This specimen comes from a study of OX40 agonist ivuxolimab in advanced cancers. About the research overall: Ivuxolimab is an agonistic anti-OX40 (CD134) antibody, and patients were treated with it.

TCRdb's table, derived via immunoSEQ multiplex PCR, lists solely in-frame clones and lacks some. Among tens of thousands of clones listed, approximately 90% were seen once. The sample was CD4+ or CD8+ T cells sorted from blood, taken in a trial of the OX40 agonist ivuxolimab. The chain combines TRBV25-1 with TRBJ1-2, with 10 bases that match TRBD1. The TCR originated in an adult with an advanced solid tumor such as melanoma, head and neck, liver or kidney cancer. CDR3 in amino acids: CASSQWPTGGAGYTF. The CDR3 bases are TGTGCCAGCAGCCAATGGCCGACAGGGGGCGCCGGCTACACCTTC.